The sequence of this T cell receptor (beta chain) was determined in a study of shared clonotypes between healthy human individuals. Only in-frame clones appear in the TCRdb table, and some are missing; sequencing was by immunoSEQ multiplex PCR. The table has around 980,000 clones, more than 75% seen once; the top ten hold 0.5% to 0.65%. CDR3 size: 14 residues. In germline, CDR1 is SGHTA, CDR2 FQGTGA. J was trimmed by 5 bases and V by 3 bases; bases with no gene match: 3. Participating donors were healthy, HIV-negative adults free of recent acute infections or vaccinations. The sequence derives from a man aged 18 to 29 in good health. Some clones in this sample may be carry-over from other donors' samples. The J gene is TRBJ2-1, the V gene TRBV7-3; TRBD2 agrees at 8 bases. Source material: memory CD4+ T cells from PBMCs. The sample's subset: CD45RA-negative fraction. In DNA, the CDR3 is TGTGCCAGCAGCTTTCGCGGGGGGAACAATGAGCAGTTCTTC. Its translation is CASSFRGGNNEQFF.